The rows below give T cell receptor beta chains drawn from one sample of a study of cytomegalovirus exposure and HLA in healthy donors. TCRdb's table, derived via immunoSEQ multiplex PCR, lists solely in-frame clones and lacks some. The sample lists fewer than 250,000 clones; roughly 80% were seen once. Sequencing was carried out using PBMCs. All receptors come from a man aged 35 to 55 in good health and CMV-seropositive. The CDR3 runs from the conserved cysteine through the conserved F or W. The D gene is left open where the match is weak. Clone sizes are given selectively: once, few, many, or a class where the clone is expanded.

clone size: NA; J gene: TRBJ2-1; V gene: TRBV7-8; D gene: TRBD2; CDR3 protein: CASSSRLAGGPGDNEQFF; CDR3 DNA: TGTGCCAGCAGCTCTCGACTAGCGGGAGGGCCAGGAGACAATGAGCAGTTCTTC
clone size: NA; J gene: TRBJ2-3; V gene: TRBV30; D gene: NA; CDR3 protein: CAWSPGRVKISTQYF; CDR3 DNA: TGTGCCTGGAGTCCCGGCAGGGTTAAAATAAGTACGCAGTATTTT
clone size: once; J gene: TRBJ2-2; V gene: TRBV7-9; D gene: NA; CDR3 protein: CASSQITGSTGELFF; CDR3 DNA: TGTGCCAGCAGCCAAATCACAGGGAGCACCGGGGAGCTGTTTTTT
clone size: NA; J gene: TRBJ1-2; V gene: TRBV29-1; D gene: NA; CDR3 protein: CSVVNEGNGYTF; CDR3 DNA: TGCAGCGTTGTAAATGAGGGTAATGGCTACACCTTC
clone size: once; J gene: TRBJ1-1; V gene: TRBV5-1; D gene: NA; CDR3 protein: CASSFDSLNTEAFF; CDR3 DNA: TGCGCCAGCAGCTTCGACAGCCTGAACACTGAAGCTTTCTTT
clone size: NA; J gene: TRBJ1-1; V gene: TRBV10-1; D gene: NA; CDR3 protein: CASSESGTGKTEAFF; CDR3 DNA: TGCGCCAGCAGTGAGTCGGGAACAGGGAAGACTGAAGCTTTCTTT
clone size: NA; J gene: TRBJ1-2; V gene: TRBV5-6; D gene: TRBD1; CDR3 protein: CASSLLGGQSVVYGYTF; CDR3 DNA: TGTGCCAGCAGCTTGTTGGGGGGACAGAGCGTTGTTTATGGCTACACCTTC
clone size: NA; J gene: TRBJ2-1; V gene: TRBV27; D gene: TRBD2; CDR3 protein: CAASGASYNEQFF; CDR3 DNA: TGTGCCGCTAGCGGTGCCTCCTACAATGAGCAGTTCTTC
clone size: NA; J gene: TRBJ2-4; V gene: TRBV9; D gene: TRBD2; CDR3 protein: CASSVGTSGTLRDIQYF; CDR3 DNA: TGTGCCAGCAGCGTGGGGACTAGCGGGACCCTCCGGGACATTCAGTACTTC
clone size: few; J gene: TRBJ1-2; V gene: TRBV6-6; D gene: TRBD1; CDR3 protein: CASSPGQNYGYTF; CDR3 DNA: TGTGCCAGCAGTCCGGGACAGAACTATGGCTACACCTTC
clone size: NA; J gene: TRBJ1-1; V gene: TRBV7-9; D gene: NA; CDR3 protein: CASSLNGGITEAFF; CDR3 DNA: TGTGCCAGCAGCCTCAATGGGGGGATCACTGAAGCTTTCTTT
clone size: NA; J gene: TRBJ2-3; V gene: TRBV5-1; D gene: NA; CDR3 protein: CASSSTGWQDTQYF; CDR3 DNA: TGCGCCAGCAGCTCGACAGGTTGGCAGGATACGCAGTATTTT
clone size: few; J gene: TRBJ2-1; V gene: TRBV27; D gene: TRBD1; CDR3 protein: CASGDRGPYNEQFF; CDR3 DNA: TGTGCCAGCGGTGACAGGGGACCCTACAATGAGCAGTTCTTC
clone size: NA; J gene: TRBJ1-2; V gene: TRBV6-1; D gene: NA; CDR3 protein: CASRDTLNYGYTF; CDR3 DNA: TGTGCCAGCAGGGACACCCTTAACTATGGCTACACCTTC
clone size: NA; J gene: TRBJ1-6; V gene: TRBV2; D gene: NA; CDR3 protein: CASSSYSPLHF; CDR3 DNA: TGTGCCAGCTCGTCTTATTCACCCCTCCACTTT
clone size: once; J gene: TRBJ1-2; V gene: TRBV10-1; D gene: NA; CDR3 protein: CASSEGQNYGYTF; CDR3 DNA: TGCGCCAGCAGTGAAGGACAGAACTATGGCTACACCTTC
clone size: NA; J gene: TRBJ2-3; V gene: TRBV29-1; D gene: NA; CDR3 protein: CSVEFGARGTDTQYF; CDR3 DNA: TGCAGCGTTGAATTTGGGGCTCGAGGCACAGATACGCAGTATTTT
clone size: once; J gene: TRBJ2-2; V gene: TRBV7-3; D gene: TRBD2; CDR3 protein: CTSSSELAGGGTGELFF; CDR3 DNA: TGTACCAGCAGCTCCGAACTAGCGGGAGGAGGTACCGGGGAGCTGTTTTTT
clone size: NA; J gene: TRBJ2-7; V gene: TRBV2; D gene: NA; CDR3 protein: CAGSGQRVSYEQYF; CDR3 DNA: TGTGCCGGCAGTGGACAGCGGGTTTCCTACGAGCAGTACTTC
clone size: once; J gene: TRBJ1-5; V gene: TRBV7-8; D gene: NA; CDR3 protein: CASSLFFSAGDPIYSNQPQHF; CDR3 DNA: TGTGCCAGCAGCTTATTTTTCTCGGCAGGGGACCCCATTTATAGCAATCAGCCCCAGCATTTT